This is a list of T cell receptor beta chains from one sample in a study of spatial heterogeneity in lung cancer. In TCRdb, the 5' RACE reads were re-called with MiXCR into one record per CDR3 protein. The repertoire has roughly 91,000 distinct CDR3 sequences, 15% to 20% of them found once; the top ten carry roughly 6%. Sample: PBMCs, taken at surgery. Receptors originate from a male donor with early-stage non-small cell lung cancer. Each CDR3 is given with its conserved first and last residue. The D gene is left open where the match is weak. Size is omitted from some rows. Given values are once, few, many or a class for expanded clones.

v_call	j_call	clone_size	d_call	cdr3_nt	cdr3_aa
TRBV20-1	TRBJ1-5	few	-	TGCAGTGCAATAACGGGGGGATCGAATCAGCCCCAGCATTTT	CSAITGGSNQPQHF
TRBV5-1	TRBJ1-2	few	TRBD1	TGCGCCAGCAGCATAGACAGGGACCACACCTTC	CASSIDRDHTF
TRBV29-1	TRBJ2-1	-	TRBD2	TGCAGCGTCGGGACTAGCGGGACCGGAAGGGATGAGCAGTTCTTC	CSVGTSGTGRDEQFF
TRBV20-1	TRBJ2-7	few	-	TGCAGTGCTGGCAAGACCTACGAGCAGTACTTC	CSAGKTYEQYF
TRBV12-3/TRBV12-4	TRBJ2-7	-	-	TGTGCCAGCAGTTTGCAGGGGACCTACGAGCAGTACTTC	CASSLQGTYEQYF
TRBV4-1	TRBJ1-4	-	-	TGCGCCAGCAGCCAAGGAGGCGGACAGATGAATGAAAAACTGTTTTTT	CASSQGGGQMNEKLFF
TRBV6-5	TRBJ2-5	-	TRBD1	TGTGCCACAACATCTAGGGGGCGCGGCGAGACCCAGTACTTC	CATTSRGRGETQYF
TRBV20-1	TRBJ1-3	-	TRBD1	TGCAGTGCAACGGACAGGGCTGAAAACACCATATATTTT	CSATDRAENTIYF
TRBV6-5	TRBJ1-4	-	TRBD1	TGTGCCAGCAGTGCATCAGGGGGCGCGGAAAAACTGTTTTTT	CASSASGGAEKLFF
TRBV29-1	TRBJ2-3	-	TRBD2	TGCAGCGTCTCCTCCGGGACTAGCGGGATGGATACGCAGTATTTT	CSVSSGTSGMDTQYF
TRBV3-1	TRBJ1-1	few	-	TGTGCCAGCAGCCAAGGGGGGTTCAGGAACACTGAAGCTTTCTTT	CASSQGGFRNTEAFF
TRBV5-4	TRBJ1-2	-	-	TGTGCCAGCAGCCCCGATGGGGGGAACTATGGCTACACCTTC	CASSPDGGNYGYTF
TRBV7-9	TRBJ1-1	many	-	TGTGCCAGCAGCTTGAGAGCTAACACTGAAGCTTTCTTT	CASSLRANTEAFF
TRBV6-5	TRBJ2-3	many	-	TGTGCCAGCAGTGAATACAGGGTAGGCACAGATACGCAGTATTTT	CASSEYRVGTDTQYF
TRBV28	TRBJ1-4	-	-	TGTGCCAGCAACGGCATAGGGCAGGTTAATGAAAAACTGTTTTTT	CASNGIGQVNEKLFF
TRBV6-1	TRBJ2-7	few	-	TGTGCCAGCAGTGATCAGGGGCCCTACGAGCAGTACTTC	CASSDQGPYEQYF
TRBV29-1	TRBJ2-6	-	-	TGCAGCGCCCGACAGAGCTCTGGGGCCAACGTCCTGACTTTC	CSARQSSGANVLTF
TRBV28	TRBJ2-5	many	-	TGTGCCAGCAGTTTATTGTCGGGGACCCAGTACTTC	CASSLLSGTQYF
TRBV7-9	TRBJ1-2	-	-	TGTGCCAGCCTCTGCTGGGGCTACACCTTC	CASLCWGYTF
TRBV7-9	TRBJ2-5	few	-	TGTGCCAGCAGCTTGTCGACTAGAACTACCCAGTACTTC	CASSLSTRTTQYF
TRBV20-1	TRBJ2-1	-	-	TGCAGTGCTAGAGAGGGGGGCAGTAACTCCTACAATGAGCAGTTCTTC	CSAREGGSNSYNEQFF
TRBV27	TRBJ2-7	few	-	TGTGCCAGCAGTTTTCGGCAAGGGGCCTACGAGCAGTACTTC	CASSFRQGAYEQYF
TRBV7-6	TRBJ2-5	-	TRBD2	TGTGCCAGCAGCTTATGGGTAGCGGGGGAGACCCAGTACTTC	CASSLWVAGETQYF
TRBV4-1	TRBJ2-7	few	-	TGCGCCAGCAGCCTTGCCGGGGGAGTCTCCTACGAGCAGTACTTC	CASSLAGGVSYEQYF
TRBV10-3	TRBJ2-4	-	TRBD2	TGTGCCATCAAGTCTAGCGGGAAGCAAAACATTCAGTACTTC	CAIKSSGKQNIQYF
TRBV11-2	TRBJ2-5	few	-	TGTGCCAGCAGCTTCGAGAAGACCCAGTACTTC	CASSFEKTQYF
TRBV10-3	TRBJ1-2	-	-	TGTGCCATCAGTGAGTCGACGATTGGGGTCTATGGCTACACCTTC	CAISESTIGVYGYTF
TRBV3-1	TRBJ2-7	many	-	TGTGCCAGCAGCCAAGACTACGAGCAGTACTTC	CASSQDYEQYF
TRBV7-9	TRBJ1-2	few	TRBD1	TGTGCCAGCAGCTTCCGGACAGGGGCTAACTATGGCTACACCTTC	CASSFRTGANYGYTF
TRBV5-1	TRBJ2-7	many	TRBD1	TGCGCCAGCAGCTTGTTCGAGACAGGGGGTTATCGCGAGCAGTACTTC	CASSLFETGGYREQYF
TRBV7-2	TRBJ1-6	many	-	TGTGCCAGCAGACCGGTAGTACACAATTCACCCCTCCACTTT	CASRPVVHNSPLHF
TRBV13	TRBJ1-1	few	-	TGTGCCAGCAGCCCAGGGGACGGAAGGAACACTGAAGCTTTCTTT	CASSPGDGRNTEAFF
TRBV5-1	TRBJ1-1	many	-	TGCGCCAGCAGCTTGGACGGGCCGAGGGGACATATGAACACTGAAGCTTTCTTT	CASSLDGPRGHMNTEAFF
TRBV7-2	TRBJ2-3	many	TRBD1	TGTGCCAGCAGCTTAGGGCAGGGGGCAGATACGCAGTATTTT	CASSLGQGADTQYF
TRBV4-3	TRBJ2-3	-	-	TGCGCCAGCAGCCAAGAGGGGTCTAGCAGGGATACGCAGTATTTT	CASSQEGSSRDTQYF
TRBV25-1	TRBJ2-1	many	TRBD2	TGTGCCAGCAACGGGGGGAGCTCCTACAATGAGCAGTTCTTC	CASNGGSSYNEQFF
TRBV5-1	TRBJ2-7	-	-	TGCGCCAGCAGAGAGACGAGCGGGGAGCAGTACTTC	CASRETSGEQYF
TRBV19	TRBJ1-5	-	TRBD1	TGTGCCAGTAGTAACCCGGGACAGGGGGCAGGTAGCAATCAGCCCCAGCATTTT	CASSNPGQGAGSNQPQHF
TRBV4-3	TRBJ2-1	many	-	TGCGCCAGCAGCCAAGAGGGGGCAGGGAGGTATGAGCAGTTCTTC	CASSQEGAGRYEQFF
TRBV7-9	TRBJ1-1	many	-	TGTGCCAGCAGCCATAGCGGTATCGCTGAAGCTTTCTTT	CASSHSGIAEAFF
TRBV2	TRBJ1-6	many	-	TGTGCCAGCAGGCAGGGTTTTGATTCACCCCTCCACTTT	CASRQGFDSPLHF
TRBV27	TRBJ2-1	many	TRBD2	TGTGCCAGCAGTTTACGGACTAGCGGGAGTCGTTACAATGAGCAGTTCTTC	CASSLRTSGSRYNEQFF
TRBV7-3	TRBJ2-6	-	-	TGTGCCAGCAGTTTACAGGGACCTGGGGCCAACGTCCTGACTTTC	CASSLQGPGANVLTF
TRBV12-3/TRBV12-4	TRBJ1-5	-	-	TGTGCCAGCAGTTACGGGACCCATAGCAATCAGCCCCAGCATTTT	CASSYGTHSNQPQHF
TRBV5-4	TRBJ2-6	-	TRBD2	TGTGCCAGCCGTCGGGGGGGCGCAGGGGAAGCCGGGGCCAACGTCCTGACTTTC	CASRRGGAGEAGANVLTF
TRBV7-8	TRBJ1-1	few	-	TGTGCCAGCAGCTCCTCGACAGCCCGGAACACTGAAGCTTTCTTT	CASSSSTARNTEAFF
TRBV20-1	TRBJ1-6	few	TRBD1	TGCAGTGCTAGACTCGACACCGGGACAGACTTATCCCGAGACATTTCACCCCTCCACTTT	CSARLDTGTDLSRDISPLHF
TRBV6-6	TRBJ2-7	-	-	TGTGCCAGCAGTTACTCGGAGCTCTCCTACGAGCAGTACTTC	CASSYSELSYEQYF
TRBV5-1	TRBJ2-7	-	TRBD1	TGCGCCAGCAGTTCCGGGACAGGGGCCTTCTCCTACGAGCAGTACTTC	CASSSGTGAFSYEQYF
TRBV4-2	TRBJ2-2	-	-	TGTGCCAGCAGCCAAGAGGAGTGGGGGAACACCGGGGAGCTGTTTTTT	CASSQEEWGNTGELFF